The following is a T cell receptor beta chain sequence with its context. Its antigen remains unknown. This sample was included in a study of OX40 agonist ivuxolimab in advanced cancers. Study results and caveats: At 0.1 to 3.0 mg/kg, clonal expansion of CD4+ and CD8+ blood T cells had occurred by week 6.

TCRdb's table, derived via immunoSEQ multiplex PCR, lists solely in-frame clones and lacks some. The sample holds 120,000 or so clones, around 93% seen once. Unmatched junction bases numbered 5, after V lost 4 bases and J lost 1 base. Germline V gene data show CDR1 as SGHNT and CDR2 as YYREEE (reference sequence). CDR3 length equals 15 residues. This clonotype was obtained from an adult with an advanced solid tumor such as melanoma, head and neck, liver or kidney cancer. The source was CD4+ or CD8+ T cells sorted from blood, collected in a trial of the OX40 agonist ivuxolimab. This sequence joins TRBV5-4 and TRBJ2-7; 10 bases are shared with TRBD2. The CDR3: CASSRERGGSYEQYF. The CDR3 bases are TGTGCCAGCAGCCGCGAGCGGGGGGGATCCTACGAGCAGTACTTC.